The clone carrying this TCR beta chain was picked up many times. The antigen is undetermined. RNA transcripts were the template for amplifying TCR beta CDR3 regions. First-round RT-PCR with HTBI primers amplified the TCR CDR3 region. TCRdb re-called the multiplex PCR reads with MiXCR, one entry per CDR3 protein. Of roughly 700,000 distinct CDR3 sequences in the sample, around 15% were seen once. Clinical symptoms, serum thyroxine and TRAb, thyroid ultrasound and orbital computed tomography together formed the diagnostic basis. These data come from a study of T cells in Graves' hyperthyroidism and ophthalmopathy. General study points: Most thyroid clonotypes expanded above 0.001 appeared in blood too.

CDR3 length: 15 amino acids. Germline values: CDR1 LNHNV, CDR2 YYDKDF (reference sequence). V was trimmed by 3 bases and J by 3 bases, leaving 15 bases between them. The rearrangement uses TRBV15 and TRBJ2-7; D perhaps matches TRBD1 (5 bases). Sequencing used blood. This TCR derives from a man aged 45-65 years with Graves' hyperthyroidism. In DNA form, the CDR3 reads TGTGCCACCAGCAGGCCCCTCCCCGGACACTACGAGCAGTACTTC. This codes for CATSRPLPGHYEQYF. The variable domain in full, with the rest retrieved from reference TRBV15 and TRBJ2-7, is DAMVIQNPRYQVTQFGKPVTLSCSQTLNHNVMYWYQQKSSQAPKLLFHYYDKDFNNEADTPDNFQSRRPNTSFCFLDIRSPGLGDTAMYLCATSRPLPGHYEQYFGPGTRLTVT.